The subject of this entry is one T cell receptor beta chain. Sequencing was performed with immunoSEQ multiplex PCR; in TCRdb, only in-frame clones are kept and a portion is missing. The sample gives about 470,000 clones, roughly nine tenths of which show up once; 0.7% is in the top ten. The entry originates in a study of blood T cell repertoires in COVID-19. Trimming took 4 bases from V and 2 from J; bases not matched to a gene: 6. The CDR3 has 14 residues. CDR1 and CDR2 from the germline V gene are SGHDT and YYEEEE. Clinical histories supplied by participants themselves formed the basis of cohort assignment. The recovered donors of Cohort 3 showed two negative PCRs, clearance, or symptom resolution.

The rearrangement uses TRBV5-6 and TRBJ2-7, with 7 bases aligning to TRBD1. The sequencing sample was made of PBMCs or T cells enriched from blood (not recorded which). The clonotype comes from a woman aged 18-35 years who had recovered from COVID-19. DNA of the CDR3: TGTGCCAGCAGCCTCTCGGGACAGCCCTACGAGCAGTACTTC. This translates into CASSLSGQPYEQYF.